Below are 2 T cell receptor beta chains sequenced from a single sample in a study of CD4 and CD8 cells across lung adenocarcinoma regions (dated by TCRdb to the late 2010s). The library was prepared using PCR. The reads were generated on a HiSeq X Ten. TCRdb trimmed the raw reads at Q25, called clones with MiXCR and kept productive beta chains. Each entry is one CDR3 protein sequence, shown with its most common DNA and genes. Here the sample has about 12,000 distinct CDR3 sequences; roughly 56% occur a single time. The ten largest clones represent roughly 35% of the sample. Sequenced input: CD8+ T cells from the margin of a lung tumor. The cell subset or site label for this specimen denotes: tumor margin region. The receptors shown here come from a female donor with lung adenocarcinoma. The CD4 and CD8 labels of this study may be unreliable.

The J gene is TRBJ2-5, the V gene TRBV6-1; TRBD2 matches 8 bases. The germline V gene has CDR1 MNHNS and CDR2 SASEGT. The CDR3 has 14 residues. The V and J ends lost 11 bases and 8 bases, in that order; junction bases with no gene match: 16. The CDR3 loop reads CAGLGGGDKNTQYF. CDR3 DNA sequence: TGTGCCGGTCTCGGGGGGGGGGACAAAAACACCCAGTACTTC.

There are many counts of this clonotype. The genes are TRBV10-1 and TRBJ1-6; 8 bases map to TRBD1. The CDR3 covers 12 residues. V dropped 10 bases and J dropped 7; count of bases not matched to a gene: 3. Germline CDR1 WNHNN, CDR2 SYGVQD (reference sequence). CDR3 protein: CANRGENSPLHF. The CDR3 DNA reads TGCGCCAACAGGGGGGAAAATTCACCCCTCCACTTT.